Below are 9 T cell receptor beta chains sequenced from a single sample in a study of blood T cell repertoires in COVID-19. The data were produced by immunoSEQ multiplex PCR, yet TCRdb's version contains in-frame clones alone and is incomplete. Seen here are some 130,000 clones, 87% observed once, and the top ten hold 3% to 4%. The sample was peripheral blood. The receptor source for this set is a woman aged 55-69 years with acute or convalescent COVID-19.

The rearrangement uses TRBV7-2 and TRBJ2-4; tentative D call: TRBD1 (5 bases). The length of the CDR3 is 16 residues. Germline V CDR1 and CDR2: SGHTA, FQGNSA. Trimming shortened V by 1 base and J by 3 bases, and 13 bases separated the two germline ends. CDR3 sequence: CASSLDLWQGKNIQYF. In DNA form, the CDR3 reads TGTGCCAGCAGCTTAGATCTCTGGCAGGGCAAAAACATTCAGTACTTC.

This chain joins TRBV19 and TRBJ2-1; D is perhaps TRBD1 (5 bases). Per germline, CDR1 LNHDA and CDR2 SQIVND (reference sequence). There are 13 residues in the CDR3. Trimming took 5 bases from V and 6 from J, leaving 11 bases between them. The CDR3, as DNA: TGTGCCAGTAGTGTCAGGGTTAGCAATGAGCAGTTCTTC. It translates to CASSVRVSNEQFF.

The rearrangement joins TRBV25-1 to TRBJ2-7; D may be TRBD1 (6 bases). This CDR3 is built from 17 residues. The germline CDR1 and CDR2 sequences are MGHDK and SYGVNS. The V end lost 6 bases, the J end lost 0 bases, and 21 bases lay between the germline ends. The CDR3 spells CASRAPIRDTFSYEQYF. The CDR3 DNA is TGTGCCAGCAGGGCCCCAATTCGGGACACTTTCTCCTACGAGCAGTACTTC.

The chain couples TRBV27 to TRBJ2-7; D possibly corresponds to TRBD1 (5 bases). The CDR3 is 14 residues long. The germline V gene has CDR1 MNHEY and CDR2 SMNVEV (reference sequence). Trimming stripped 4 bases from V and 0 bases from J, with 10 bases between. The CDR3 DNA is TGTGCCAGCAGTTCAGCAGGGCCCTCCTACGAGCAGTACTTC. Translation: CASSSAGPSYEQYF.

The J gene is TRBJ2-7, the V gene TRBV3-1 (or the pseudogene TRBV3-2); the D gene is possibly TRBD2 (6 bases). CDR3 length: 14 residues. The germline gives CDR1 LGHDT, CDR2 YNNKEL (reference sequence). Trimming stripped 2 bases from V and 5 bases from J, with 13 bases between. CDR3 in DNA: TGTGCCAGCAGCCAAAGGCGGGAAGCTCACGAGCAGTACTTC. This gives the protein CASSQRREAHEQYF.

V and J are TRBV5-5 and TRBJ2-6; tentatively, D is TRBD1 (6 bases). Germline CDR1 reads SGHKS; CDR2 reads YYEKEE (reference sequence). This CDR3 contains 16 residues. V was trimmed by 0 bases and J by 0 bases, leaving 7 bases between them. CDR3 amino acids: CASSLEDSSGANVLTF. The CDR3 nucleotides are TGTGCCAGCAGCTTGGAGGACAGCTCTGGGGCCAACGTCCTGACTTTC. Drawing the rest from reference TRBV5-5 and TRBJ2-6, the complete variable domain is DAGVTQSPTHLIKTRGQQVTLRCSPISGHKSVSWYQQVLGQGPQFIFQYYEKEERGRGNFPDRFSARQFPNYSSELNVNALLLGDSALYLCASSLEDSSGANVLTFGAGSRLTVL.

This clone was observed a single time. V gene TRBV7-8 combines with J gene TRBJ1-5; TRBD1 agrees at 7 bases. Trimming at V came to 0 bases and at J to 0 bases, leaving 5 bases not matched to a gene. Looked up from germline, CDR1 is SGHVS and CDR2 is FQNEAQ. The CDR3 runs to 17 residues. The CDR3 region is CASSLAPDRFSNQPQHF. CDR3 in DNA: TGTGCCAGCAGCTTAGCCCCGGACAGGTTTAGCAATCAGCCCCAGCATTTT.

This sequence joins TRBV3-1 (or the pseudogene TRBV3-2) and TRBJ2-1; the match to TRBD2 covers 10 bases. This CDR3 region has 15 residues. The V gene's germline CDR1 is LGHDT and CDR2 YNNKEL (reference sequence). The trim removed 4 bases at V and 7 bases at J, leaving 7 bases unmatched. The CDR3 DNA reads TGTGCCAGCAGCCCCTTAGCGGGAGGAATTAATGAGCAGTTCTTC. This translates into CASSPLAGGINEQFF.

CDR3 DNA sequence: TGCGCCAGCAGCTCCCAAGGTTCAGGCTACGAGCAGTACTTC. Its translation: CASSSQGSGYEQYF. This chain connects TRBV5-1 to TRBJ2-7, with D unresolved. The CDR3 runs to 14 residues. Trimming removed 3 bases from V and 3 bases from J, with 13 bases in between. Germline V lookup: CDR1 SGHRS, CDR2 YFSETQ.